This T cell receptor beta chain stems from a study of blood T cell repertoires in COVID-19. As originally analysed: By means of reference gene primer amplification, nucleated cell counts were estimated. Only in-frame clones appear in the TCRdb table, and some are missing; sequencing was by immunoSEQ multiplex PCR. From that table come the V and J calls and clone size; the DNA was used to work out D and trimming. This repertoire shows about 63,000 clones, around 84% found once; its top ten account for roughly an eighth. This TCR was sampled from a human donor in a cohort sampled during active COVID-19. Sequenced: peripheral blood.

The DNA of the CDR3 is TGTGCCAGCAGCCGAGAAGGACTAGTGGCGTCCTACGAGCAGTACTTC. Amino acids: CASSREGLVASYEQYF. The chain combines TRBV4-2 with TRBJ2-7, with TRBD2 matching over 7 bases. Germline-derived CDR1 and CDR2 are LGHNA and YNFKEQ. The CDR3 length is 16 residues. Germline trimming cut 4 bases from V and 1 base from J; bases unmatched to any gene: 10.